A single sample is the source of the 18 T cell receptor beta chains below, sequenced in a study of blood T cells in healthy people across ages. Using a J-beta primer mix together with a sample-barcoded 5' primer, a second PCR was run for roughly 6 to 12 cycles. Each CDR3 protein is one row after TCRdb ran MiXCR on the 5' RACE reads. The sample yields 550,000 to 750,000 distinct CDR3 sequences, about 21% seen once. The sequencing input was blood. The receptors derive from a man aged 65 to 79 in good health.

This clonotype was seen repeatedly, ten times or more. The chain has TRBV5-1 and TRBJ2-1; D is ambiguous. The CDR3 consists of 15 residues. The V and J ends lost 0 bases and 3 bases respectively, with 10 bases between them. Germline CDR1 is SGHRS and CDR2 is YFSETQ. The DNA of the CDR3 is TGCGCCAGCAGCTTGGCCGGAGACGTCTACAATGAGCAGTTCTTC. Translating gives CASSLAGDVYNEQFF.

This clonotype was seen a few times. The rearrangement uses TRBV7-8 and TRBJ1-2; a possible D gene is TRBD1 (5 bases). The length of the CDR3 is 17 residues. CDR1 SGHVS and CDR2 FQNEAQ come from the germline V gene. Trimming took 4 bases from V and 7 from J, leaving 25 bases between them. CDR3 bases: TGTGCCAGCAGCTCAAACGGAGAGACTGGGGGGGGAGTTGGCTACACCTTC. Its protein product is CASSSNGETGGGVGYTF.

The chain recombines TRBV14 with TRBJ2-7; D unclear. V lost 3 bases to trimming and J lost 4 bases, with 7 bases between them. The germline V gene encodes CDR1 SGHDN and CDR2 FVKESK. This CDR3 is 12 amino acids long. Here the CDR3 DNA reads TGTGCCAGCAGCCATGGGCCTTACGAGCAGTACTTC. It is translated as CASSHGPYEQYF.

In the case of this clonotype: At one boundary the junction diverges from the germline segment, which might be a read error. This sequence joins TRBV7-2 and TRBJ2-1, with TRBD2 matching 8 bases. Germline CDR1 SGHTA, CDR2 FQGNSA. The CDR3 loop spans 18 amino acids. In DNA, the CDR3 is TGTGCCAGCAGCTTAGGCCCCGGGGGTAGCGGGGACTACAGTGAGCAGTTCTTC. Its protein is CASSLGPGGSGDYSEQFF.

The chain is built from TRBV7-9 and TRBJ1-2, with a possible D match to TRBD1 (5 bases). Per germline, CDR1 SEHNR and CDR2 FQNEAQ (reference sequence). The germline V and J ends were trimmed by 5 bases and 4 bases, with 11 bases remaining between them. The CDR3 is made up of 13 amino acids. Here the CDR3 DNA reads TGTGCCAGCAGCGCCGGAGGGGCCTATGGCTACACCTTC. Translating it yields CASSAGGAYGYTF.

This clonotype was observed a few times. This sequence joins TRBV7-9 and TRBJ1-2; perhaps TRBD1 as D (6 bases). The germline V and J ends were trimmed by 4 bases and 6 bases, with 9 bases remaining between them. The CDR3 is made up of 12 amino acids. CDR1 SEHNR and CDR2 FQNEAQ come from the germline V gene (reference sequence). CDR3 nucleotides: TGTGCCAGCAGCTCTCGACAGGATGGCTACACCTTC. Translating it yields CASSSRQDGYTF.

This sequence joins TRBV7-9 and TRBJ1-4, with D possibly being TRBD1 (5 bases). V was cut by 7 bases and J by 10 bases, with 22 bases left in between. Germline V gives CDR1 SEHNR, CDR2 FQNEAQ (reference sequence). The CDR3 has 15 amino acids. The DNA for the CDR3 is TGTGCCAGCACTGTTTCCGGGACCGACGGTGGAAAACTGTTTTTT. Amino acid sequence: CASTVSGTDGGKLFF.

The V call is TRBV29-1, the J call TRBJ2-5; 8 bases map to TRBD2. The better agreement between TRBJ2-1 and the DNA end casts doubt on the J call. From germline, CDR1 is SQVTM and CDR2 ANQGSEA. The CDR3 contains 13 residues. CDR3 nucleotide sequence: TGCAGCGTTGCGGCGGGAGGCTACAATGAGCAGTTCTTC. This gives the protein CSVAAGGYNEQFF.

This clonotype has a count of ten or more. This chain links TRBV20-1 with TRBJ2-7; D gene uncertain. CDR1 is DFQATT, CDR2 SNEGSKA, per germline (reference sequence). The CDR3 runs 11 residues. V was clipped by 1 base and J by 6 bases, with 7 bases between them. DNA of the CDR3: TGCAGTGCTAGAGGTGTCGCCGAGCAGTACTTC. Translated: CSARGVAEQYF.

This clonotype was observed a few times. The CDR3 sequence: CASRDPGGPDTQYF. The CDR3, as DNA: TGTGCCAGCAGGGACCCGGGAGGCCCAGATACGCAGTATTTT. This chain connects TRBV6-6 to TRBJ2-3; 7 bases match TRBD2. This CDR3 comprises 14 residues. CDR1 is MNHNY and CDR2 is SVGAGI in the germline V gene (reference sequence). The V and J ends lost 6 bases and 4 bases, in that order; junction bases with no gene match: 7.

Notes on this clonotype: The conserved final phenylalanine or tryptophan is absent from the CDR3, which likely points to a read error. CDR3 sequence: CSAPTSGTGADTQYS. CDR3 nucleotides: TGCAGTGCGCCGACTAGCGGGACTGGTGCAGATACGCAGTATTCT. The rearrangement joins TRBV20-1 to TRBJ2-3; 11 bases line up with TRBD2. This CDR3 spans 15 amino acids. J lost 4 bases, V lost 6 bases, and 9 bases had no gene match. Germline CDR1 is DFQATT and CDR2 is SNEGSKA (reference sequence).

This clonotype showed up just a few times. The chain links TRBV7-2 to TRBJ2-7, with 10 bases aligning to TRBD2. The end of the DNA is better explained by TRBJ2-5, so the J call may be wrong. Germline CDR1 is SGHTA and CDR2 is FQGNSA. The length of the CDR3 is 15 residues. The CDR3 sequence: CASSKTSGYQETQYF. The CDR3 nucleotides read TGTGCCAGCAGCAAGACTAGCGGGTACCAAGAGACCCAGTACTTC.

The rearrangement joins TRBV7-9 to TRBJ1-1; 9 nucleotides match TRBD1. The CDR3 is 15 amino acids. CDR1 and CDR2 from the germline V gene are SEHNR and FQNEAQ (reference sequence). The V gene end was trimmed by 7 bases and the J gene end by 7 bases; junction bases not matched to a gene: 13. The CDR3 loop is CASNRLRQGGLEAFF. CDR3 coding DNA: TGTGCCAGCAACCGCCTGAGACAGGGGGGCCTTGAAGCTTTCTTT.

CDR3 bases: TGTGCCAGCTCACCAAGTATGGGACAGATCTACAATGAGCAGTTCTTC. Its protein product is CASSPSMGQIYNEQFF. V gene TRBV18 combines with J gene TRBJ2-1; 7 bases fit TRBD1. This CDR3 is built from 16 residues. V gave up 2 bases and J gave up 3 bases; unmatched junction bases: 7. The germline V gene has CDR1 KGHSH and CDR2 LQKENI.

This clonotype was recorded many times. The chain uses TRBV29-1 and TRBJ2-5; D remains ambiguous. The germline V and J ends were trimmed by 6 bases and 0 bases, with 8 bases remaining between them. The germline V gene has CDR1 SQVTM and CDR2 ANQGSEA. The CDR3 consists of 12 residues. CDR3 region: CSVAANQETQYF. In nucleotides, the CDR3 is TGCAGCGTGGCCGCCAACCAAGAGACCCAGTACTTC.

The chain has TRBV12-3 or TRBV12-4 and TRBJ2-5; 7 nucleotides line up with TRBD1. The J call may not be correct, given that the DNA end is closer to TRBJ2-1. The CDR3 covers 13 residues. The CDR3 sequence is CASSFRQGHEQFF. The CDR3 DNA follows: TGTGCCAGCAGTTTTCGACAGGGCCATGAGCAGTTCTTC.

The V and J genes are TRBV19 and TRBJ2-7, with 7 bases fitting TRBD1. J gave up 2 bases and V 9 bases, and 7 bases lay outside the gene matches. The CDR3 length is 13 residues. CDR1 and CDR2 from the germline V gene are LNHDA and SQIVND (reference sequence). The CDR3 DNA reads TGTGCCAGCAGAATACAGGGGACCTACGAGCAGTACTTC. Protein sequence: CASRIQGTYEQYF.

The rearrangement uses TRBV6-1 and TRBJ2-2; D possibly corresponds to TRBD1 (6 bases). This CDR3 spans 14 amino acids. Trimming cost V 7 bases and J 2 bases, with 11 bases left between them. CDR1 and CDR2 (germline): MNHNS, SASEGT. The CDR3, as DNA: TGTGCCAGCAAGGGCAGGGGTAACACCGGGGAGCTGTTTTTT. It encodes CASKGRGNTGELFF.